This T cell receptor (beta chain) was profiled in a study of Ad26.COV2.S vaccination and SARS-CoV-2 variants. General observations from the study: Reportedly, after vaccination the spike-specific CD8+ and CD4+ T cell responses displayed substantial breadth.

Looked up from germline, CDR1 is MNHEY and CDR2 is SMNVEV (reference sequence). The V end was cut by 8 bases, the J end by 7 bases, with 18 bases between. The CDR3 has 14 residues. TCRdb keeps only in-frame clones here, not all; method: immunoSEQ multiplex PCR. The sample consists of 300,000 to 400,000 clones, about 91% of them appearing once. Worth noting for this clone: As yet, its antigen is unknown.

The sequencing used peripheral blood, collected after recovery from COVID-19. This receptor was taken from a human donor who had recovered from COVID-19. The J gene is TRBJ1-5, the V gene TRBV27; D possibly corresponds to TRBD1 (6 bases). The CDR3 here is CASSLRGAFQPQHF. The CDR3 nucleotides read TGTGCCAGCTCCCTTCGGGGGGCTTTCCAGCCCCAGCATTTT.